This T cell receptor beta chain was identified in a study of blood T cell repertoires in COVID-19. Study in general: Sites in the United States, Italy and Spain provided acute and convalescent COVID-19 samples. T cells, B-cell-depleted T cells, or PBMCs provided the cDNA or gDNA that served as material.

Trimming cost V 3 bases and J 6 bases, with 18 bases left between them. In germline, CDR1 is SGHVS, CDR2 FQNEAQ. This CDR3 is 15 amino acids long. Original handling: Estimated nucleated cell counts came from reference gene primer amplification. This table comes from immunoSEQ multiplex PCR, and its TCRdb copy is limited to in-frame clones, with some not included. That table supplies the V and J calls and clone size; D and trimming were determined from the DNA. Of 12,000 to 15,000 clones in the sample, about 91% were seen once. The specimen was peripheral blood. The receptor was derived from a human donor in a cohort sampled during active COVID-19. The chain joins TRBV7-8 to TRBJ2-7; D not certain. CDR3 DNA: TGTGCCAGCAGCTTTAGCAGAGTTCTGGCTGGCGAGCAGTACTTC. Its translation is CASSFSRVLAGEQYF.